Listed here are 5 T cell receptor beta chains from one sample, sequenced in a study of blood T cell repertoires in COVID-19. The data were produced by immunoSEQ multiplex PCR, yet TCRdb's version contains in-frame clones alone and is incomplete. The data hold 100,000 to 120,000 clones, with about 70% observed a single time. The sample taken for sequencing was peripheral blood. These receptors were taken from a woman aged 60-75 years with acute or convalescent COVID-19.

This chain joins TRBV27 and TRBJ2-7; the match to TRBD2 covers 7 bases. V trimming: 4 bases; J trimming: 1 base; junction bases outside the gene matches: 13. Germline CDR1 and CDR2: MNHEY and SMNVEV (reference sequence). The CDR3 sequence is 17 residues long. CDR3 DNA: TGTGCCAGCAGTTCTATAGGGAGGGTCACTAAATCCTACGAGCAGTACTTC. Amino acid sequence: CASSSIGRVTKSYEQYF.

J is TRBJ1-6 and V is TRBV2; 10 bases are a match to TRBD1. Germline CDR1 and CDR2: SNHLY and FYNNEI. The length of the CDR3 is 18 residues. V trimming: 6 bases; J trimming: 10 bases; junction bases outside the gene matches: 18. The chain's CDR3 is CASRAPGTGVRVQSPLHF. The CDR3 nucleotides read TGTGCCAGCAGAGCTCCCGGGACAGGGGTACGGGTCCAGTCACCCCTCCACTTT.

This chain links TRBV28 with TRBJ1-2; 10 bases are shared with TRBD1. The CDR3 length is 13 residues. Germline CDR1 is MDHEN and CDR2 is SYDVKM. Germline trimming cut 5 bases from V and 5 bases from J; bases unmatched to any gene: 2. The CDR3 nucleotides read TGTGCCAGCAGTGGGACAGGGGTATATGGCTACACCTTC. It encodes CASSGTGVYGYTF.

The chain carries TRBV30 and TRBJ2-3; possibly TRBD2 for D (7 bases). The CDR3 totals 16 residues. The germline V gene encodes CDR1 GTSNPN and CDR2 SVGIG (reference sequence). V was pared by 0 bases and J by 4 bases, with 17 bases between. CDR3: CAWSVSRGGVPDTQYF. The CDR3 DNA is TGTGCCTGGAGTGTATCTAGGGGGGGGGTACCAGATACGCAGTATTTT.

At least ten counts were recorded for this clone. This chain joins TRBV4-1 and TRBJ1-2; 8 bases agree with TRBD1. The CDR3 length is 14 residues. The germline gives CDR1 MGHRA, CDR2 YSYEKL. J was trimmed by 6 bases and V by 4 bases; bases with no gene match: 7. CDR3 in DNA: TGCGCCAGCAGCCGGGGGCAGGGGGCGGATGGCTACACCTTC. It specifies CASSRGQGADGYTF.